This paragraph reports one T cell receptor beta chain. Its specificity is unknown. The sample comes from a study of vaccination effects on CD4 cells after COVID-19. Sequencing used immunoSEQ multiplex PCR; TCRdb keeps in-frame clones, though not all of them. The sample lists approximately 40,000 clones, around 68% occurring once. Findings of the study overall: Healthy vaccinees' vaccine-induced clones included only 1 of 255 cross-reacting with common cold coronaviruses.

With the ViraFEST assay, the study expanded antigen-specific CD4+ T cells using viral peptide pools, then sequenced them. Following a roughly 11-day culture, CD4+ T cells were purified. Vaccinees lacked prior SARS-CoV-2 infection and tested negative for nucleocapsid antibodies. Sequenced here: CD4+ T cells from PBMCs cultured with SARS-CoV-2 spike peptides, sampled before COVID-19 vaccination. The clonotype comes from a human donor who received a COVID-19 vaccine.

CDR3 in amino acids: CASSSSGGGYEQYF. DNA of the CDR3: TGTGCCAGCAGCTCTTCTGGGGGAGGGTACGAGCAGTACTTC. V is TRBV3-1 (or the pseudogene TRBV3-2) and J is TRBJ2-7; 7 positions match TRBD2. CDR1 and CDR2 from the germline V gene are LGHDT and YNNKEL (reference sequence). The V and J ends lost 5 bases and 4 bases, in that order; junction bases with no gene match: 8. The CDR3 consists of 14 residues.